The T cell receptor (beta chain) under discussion was sequenced for a study of blood T cell repertoires in COVID-19. Measured with immunoSEQ multiplex PCR; TCRdb has only the in-frame clones, and not every one. The sample contains roughly 250,000 clones, about four fifths of which appear only once. This sequence originates from a woman of 80 years or more with acute or convalescent COVID-19. Sequencing was done on a sample of peripheral blood.

DNA for the CDR3: TGCAGCGCTCGCTTACATCGCATGAACACTGAAGCTTTCTTT. It specifies CSARLHRMNTEAFF. The chain has TRBV29-1 and TRBJ1-1; D is unclear. Between the trimmed V and J ends, which lost 7 bases and 0 bases, there was a span of 15 bases. CDR1 is SQVTM and CDR2 is ANQGSEA in the germline V gene. The CDR3 has 14 residues.